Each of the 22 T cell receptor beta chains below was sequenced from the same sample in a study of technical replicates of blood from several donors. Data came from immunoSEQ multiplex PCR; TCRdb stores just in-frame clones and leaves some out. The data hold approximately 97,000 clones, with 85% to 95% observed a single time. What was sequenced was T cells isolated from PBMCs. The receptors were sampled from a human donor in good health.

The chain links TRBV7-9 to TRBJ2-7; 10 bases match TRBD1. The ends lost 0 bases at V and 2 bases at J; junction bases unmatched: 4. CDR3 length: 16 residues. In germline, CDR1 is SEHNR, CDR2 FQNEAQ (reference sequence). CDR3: CASSLALGQGAYEQYF. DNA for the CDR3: TGTGCCAGCAGCTTAGCGCTAGGACAGGGGGCCTACGAGCAGTACTTC.

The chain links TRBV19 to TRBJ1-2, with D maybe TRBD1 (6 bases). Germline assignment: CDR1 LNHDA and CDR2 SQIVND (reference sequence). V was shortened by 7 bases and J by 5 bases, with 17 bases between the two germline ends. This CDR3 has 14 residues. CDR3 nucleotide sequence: TGTGCCAGTATGGTAGAAACAGGGAGTTATGGCTACACCTTC. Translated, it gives CASMVETGSYGYTF.

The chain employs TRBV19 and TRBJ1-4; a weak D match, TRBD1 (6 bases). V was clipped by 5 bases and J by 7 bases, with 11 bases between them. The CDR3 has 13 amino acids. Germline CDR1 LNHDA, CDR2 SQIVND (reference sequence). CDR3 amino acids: CASSPGHLEKLFF. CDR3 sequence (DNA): TGTGCCAGTAGTCCGGGACACCTTGAAAAACTGTTTTTT.

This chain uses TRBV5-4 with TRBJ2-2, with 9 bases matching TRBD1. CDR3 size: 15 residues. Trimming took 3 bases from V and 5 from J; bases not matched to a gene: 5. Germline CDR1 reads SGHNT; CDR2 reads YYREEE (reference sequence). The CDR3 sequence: CASSSGQGGTGELFF. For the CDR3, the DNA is TGTGCCAGCAGCTCGGGACAGGGTGGAACCGGGGAGCTGTTTTTT.

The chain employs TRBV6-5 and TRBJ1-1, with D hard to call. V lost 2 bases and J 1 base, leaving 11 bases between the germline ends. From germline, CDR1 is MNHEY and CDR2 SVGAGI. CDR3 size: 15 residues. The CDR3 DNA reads TGTGCCAGCAGTTACGCTGGACTGAAGAACACTGAAGCTTTCTTT. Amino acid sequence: CASSYAGLKNTEAFF.

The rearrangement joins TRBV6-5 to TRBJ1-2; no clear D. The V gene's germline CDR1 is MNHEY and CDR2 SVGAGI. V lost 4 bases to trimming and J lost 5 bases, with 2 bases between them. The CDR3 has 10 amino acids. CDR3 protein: CASSSYGYTF. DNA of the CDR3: TGTGCCAGCAGTTCTTATGGCTACACCTTC.

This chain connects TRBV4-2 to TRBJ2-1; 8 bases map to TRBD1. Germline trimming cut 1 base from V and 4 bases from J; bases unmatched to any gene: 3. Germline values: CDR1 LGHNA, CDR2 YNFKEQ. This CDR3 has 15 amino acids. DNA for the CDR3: TGTGCCAGCAGCCAAGCCCAGGGGGCTTACAATGAGCAGTTCTTC. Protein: CASSQAQGAYNEQFF.

The CDR3 protein is CAAKGTGVHEQYF. The CDR3 region has the DNA TGTGCCGCCAAGGGGACAGGGGTTCACGAGCAGTACTTC. This sequence joins TRBV30 and TRBJ2-7; 10 bases align to TRBD1. Per the germline V gene, CDR1 is GTSNPN and CDR2 is SVGIG (reference sequence). The J segment lost 5 bases and the V segment lost 8 bases, leaving 9 bases of the junction unmatched. The CDR3 is 13 amino acids.

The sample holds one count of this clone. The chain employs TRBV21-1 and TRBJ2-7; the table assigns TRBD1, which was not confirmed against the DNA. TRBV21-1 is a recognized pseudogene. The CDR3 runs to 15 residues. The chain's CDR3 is CASIPRDRDSYEQYF. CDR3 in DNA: TGTGCCAGCATCCCTCGGGACAGGGACTCCTACGAGCAGTACTTC.

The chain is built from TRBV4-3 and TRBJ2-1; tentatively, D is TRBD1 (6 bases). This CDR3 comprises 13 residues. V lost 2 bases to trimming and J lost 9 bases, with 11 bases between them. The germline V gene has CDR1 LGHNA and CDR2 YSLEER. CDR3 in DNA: TGCGCCAGCAGCCAAATACAGGGTCCTGAGCAGTTCTTC. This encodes CASSQIQGPEQFF.

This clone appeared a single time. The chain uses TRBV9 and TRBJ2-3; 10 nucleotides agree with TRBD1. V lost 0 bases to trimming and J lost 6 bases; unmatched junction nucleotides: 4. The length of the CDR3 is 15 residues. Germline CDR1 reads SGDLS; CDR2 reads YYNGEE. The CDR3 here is CASSVAGQGWDTQYF. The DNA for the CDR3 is TGTGCCAGCAGCGTAGCGGGACAGGGGTGGGATACGCAGTATTTT.

CDR3 DNA: TGTGCCAGCAGTGAGACTAGCGGGAGGGCCCGCGAGCAGTACTTC. Translating gives CASSETSGRAREQYF. The chain joins TRBV28 to TRBJ2-7, with TRBD2 matching over 14 bases. V was pared by 5 bases and J by 6 bases, with 6 bases of the junction left unmatched. CDR3 size: 15 residues. Germline values: CDR1 MDHEN, CDR2 SYDVKM.

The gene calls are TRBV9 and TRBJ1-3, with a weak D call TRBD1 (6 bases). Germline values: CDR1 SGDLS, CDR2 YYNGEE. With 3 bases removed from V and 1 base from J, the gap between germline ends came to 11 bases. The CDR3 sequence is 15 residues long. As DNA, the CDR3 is TGTGCCAGCAGCGCACGAGGACAGTCTGGAAACACCATATATTTT. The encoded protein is CASSARGQSGNTIYF.

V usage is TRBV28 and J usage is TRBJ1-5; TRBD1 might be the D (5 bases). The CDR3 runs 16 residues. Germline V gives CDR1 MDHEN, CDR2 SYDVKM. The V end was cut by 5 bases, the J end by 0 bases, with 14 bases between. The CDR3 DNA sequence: TGTGCCAGCAGTCCCCCCGGGACTTATAGCAATCAGCCCCAGCATTTT. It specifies CASSPPGTYSNQPQHF.

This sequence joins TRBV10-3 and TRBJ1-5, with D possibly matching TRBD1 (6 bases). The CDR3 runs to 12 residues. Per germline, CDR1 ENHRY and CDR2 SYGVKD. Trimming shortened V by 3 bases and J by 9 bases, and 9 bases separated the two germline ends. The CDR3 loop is CAISEQGRPQHF. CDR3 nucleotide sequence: TGTGCCATCAGTGAACAGGGTCGGCCCCAGCATTTT.

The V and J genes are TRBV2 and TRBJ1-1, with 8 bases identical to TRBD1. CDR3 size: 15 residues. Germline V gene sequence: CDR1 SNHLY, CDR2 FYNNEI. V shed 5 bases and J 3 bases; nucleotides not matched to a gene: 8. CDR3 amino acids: CASSITGGRDTEAFF. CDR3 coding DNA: TGTGCCAGCAGTATTACAGGGGGGAGGGACACTGAAGCTTTCTTT. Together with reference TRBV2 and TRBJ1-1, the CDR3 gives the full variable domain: EPEVTQTPSHQVTQMGQEVILRCVPISNHLYFYWYRQILGQKVEFLVSFYNNEISEKSEIFDDQFSVERPDGSNFTLKIRSTKLEDSAMYFCASSITGGRDTEAFFGQGTRLTVV.

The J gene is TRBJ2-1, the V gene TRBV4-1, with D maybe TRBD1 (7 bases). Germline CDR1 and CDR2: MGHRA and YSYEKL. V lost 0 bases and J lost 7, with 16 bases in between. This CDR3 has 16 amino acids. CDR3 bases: TGCGCCAGCAGCCAAGAACTCGGACAGGCGGGAAATGAGCAGTTCTTC. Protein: CASSQELGQAGNEQFF.

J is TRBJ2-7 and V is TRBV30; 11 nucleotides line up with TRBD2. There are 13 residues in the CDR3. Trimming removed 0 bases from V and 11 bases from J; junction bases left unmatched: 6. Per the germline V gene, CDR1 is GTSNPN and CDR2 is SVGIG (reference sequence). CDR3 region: CAWSVTSGAVEYF. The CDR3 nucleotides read TGTGCCTGGAGTGTGACTAGCGGGGCCGTGGAGTACTTC.

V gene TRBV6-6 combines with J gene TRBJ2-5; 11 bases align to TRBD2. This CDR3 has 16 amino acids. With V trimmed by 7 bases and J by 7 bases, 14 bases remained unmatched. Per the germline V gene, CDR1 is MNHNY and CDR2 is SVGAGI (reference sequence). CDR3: CASTGAELAGVLTQYF. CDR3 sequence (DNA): TGTGCCAGCACCGGGGCCGAACTAGCGGGAGTATTGACCCAGTACTTC.

In nucleotides, the CDR3 is TGTGCCAGCAGCGAGCGACTAGCGGGAGCTGAGGAGCAGTACTTC. Encoded protein: CASSERLAGAEEQYF. The chain is built from TRBV11-3 and TRBJ2-7; 12 positions agree with TRBD2. Trimming removed 5 bases from V and 7 bases from J; junction bases left unmatched: 9. Germline CDR1 reads SGHNT; CDR2 reads YENEEA. The CDR3 is made up of 15 amino acids. Full variable domain (remainder filled in from reference TRBV11-3 and TRBJ2-7): EAGVVQSPRYKIIEKKQPVAFWCNPISGHNTLYWYLQNLGQGPELLIRYENEEAVDDSQLPKDRFSAERLKGVDSTLKIQPAELGDSAVYLCASSERLAGAEEQYFGPGTRLTVT.

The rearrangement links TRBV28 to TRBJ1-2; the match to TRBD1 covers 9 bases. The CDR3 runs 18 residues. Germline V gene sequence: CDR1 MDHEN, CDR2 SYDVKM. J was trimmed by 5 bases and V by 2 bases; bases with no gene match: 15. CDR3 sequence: CASSLGGGQGKYGYGYTF. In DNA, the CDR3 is TGTGCCAGCAGTTTAGGTGGGGGACAGGGAAAGTATGGATATGGCTACACCTTC.

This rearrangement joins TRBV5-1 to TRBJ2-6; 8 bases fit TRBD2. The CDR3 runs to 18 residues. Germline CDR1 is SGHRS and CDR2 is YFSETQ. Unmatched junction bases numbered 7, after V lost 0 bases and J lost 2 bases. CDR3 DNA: TGCGCCAGCAGCTTGGTATCAAGCGGGAGTCCTGGGGCCAACGTCCTGACTTTC. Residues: CASSLVSSGSPGANVLTF.